The rows below give T cell receptor beta chains drawn from one sample of a study of cytomegalovirus exposure and HLA in healthy donors. Produced via immunoSEQ multiplex PCR; TCRdb's table is partial and in-frame only. The top ten clones hold about 5.4% of a sample with fewer than 200,000 clones, 73% of them seen once. The sample was PBMCs. These TCRs come from a young woman in good health and CMV-seropositive. CDR3s include the opening cysteine and the closing phenylalanine or tryptophan. Each record gives: clone size, D gene, J gene, V gene, CDR3 protein, CDR3 DNA. D genes are given only for firm matches. Size is stated for part of the rows, as once, few or many counts, or as a class when the clone is expanded.

size: -; D: -; J: TRBJ2-3; V: TRBV2; CDR3: CASSDVLALLPFAQYF; DNA: TGTGCCAGCAGTGACGTACTAGCTCTACTCCCTTTTGCGCAGTATTTT
size: -; D: -; J: TRBJ1-1; V: TRBV25-1; CDR3: CASSEPGITEAFF; DNA: TGTGCCAGCAGTGAACCAGGGATTACTGAAGCTTTCTTT
size: -; D: -; J: TRBJ1-4; V: TRBV5-1; CDR3: CASSLPSPTNEKLFF; DNA: TGCGCCAGCAGCTTGCCGAGTCCCACTAATGAAAAACTGTTTTTT
size: -; D: -; J: TRBJ1-1; V: TRBV18; CDR3: CASSKSGLTEAFF; DNA: TGTGCCAGCTCAAAATCAGGGCTCACTGAAGCTTTCTTT
size: -; D: -; J: TRBJ2-7; V: TRBV6-1; CDR3: CASSPRQDSYEQYF; DNA: TGTGCCAGCAGTCCGAGACAGGACTCCTACGAGCAGTACTTC
size: -; D: -; J: TRBJ2-7; V: TRBV9; CDR3: CASSVAAGTYEQYF; DNA: TGTGCCAGCAGCGTAGCTGCGGGTACCTACGAGCAGTACTTC
size: once; D: -; J: TRBJ2-7; V: TRBV7-9; CDR3: CASSPGYEQYF; DNA: TGTGCCAGCAGTCCGGGCTACGAGCAGTACTTC
size: once; D: -; J: TRBJ1-1; V: TRBV7-3; CDR3: CASSSQANTEAFF; DNA: TGTGCCAGCAGCTCCCAGGCGAACACTGAAGCTTTCTTT
size: -; D: -; J: TRBJ1-6; V: TRBV30; CDR3: CAWSPPPGRNSPLHF; DNA: TGTGCCTGGAGTCCACCCCCAGGGAGGAATTCACCCCTCCACTTT
size: -; D: -; J: TRBJ2-7; V: TRBV2; CDR3: CASSYSSEQYF; DNA: TGTGCCAGCAGTTACAGTAGCGAGCAGTACTTC
size: -; D: TRBD2; J: TRBJ2-7; V: TRBV7-2; CDR3: CASSGATSGGPYEQYF; DNA: TGTGCCAGCAGCGGAGCCACTAGCGGGGGGCCCTACGAGCAGTACTTC
size: -; D: TRBD1; J: TRBJ1-1; V: TRBV7-9; CDR3: CASSLGQGNTEAFF; DNA: TGTGCCAGCAGCTTAGGACAGGGGAACACTGAAGCTTTCTTT
size: -; D: -; J: TRBJ2-3; V: TRBV14; CDR3: CASSQDLVDAQYF; DNA: TGTGCCAGCAGCCAAGATTTGGTAGATGCGCAGTATTTT
size: -; D: TRBD1; J: TRBJ1-3; V: TRBV7-3; CDR3: CASSFLTGAGNTIYF; DNA: TGTGCCAGCAGCTTCCTTACAGGGGCCGGAAACACCATATATTTT
size: few; D: TRBD1; J: TRBJ1-4; V: TRBV5-6; CDR3: CASSPGGAGEKLFF; DNA: TGTGCCAGCAGCCCAGGGGGCGCAGGAGAAAAACTGTTTTTT
size: -; D: TRBD2; J: TRBJ2-1; V: TRBV11-2; CDR3: CASSFGGAFNNEQFF; DNA: TGTGCCAGCAGCTTCGGGGGGGCTTTCAACAATGAGCAGTTCTTC
size: few; D: -; J: TRBJ1-1; V: TRBV6-5; CDR3: CASRLFHYTEAFF; DNA: TGTGCCAGCAGACTATTCCACTACACTGAAGCTTTCTTT
size: -; D: TRBD1; J: TRBJ2-1; V: TRBV6-6; CDR3: CASSLTGRNERFF; DNA: TGTGCCAGCAGTTTGACAGGGCGAAATGAGCGGTTCTTC
size: -; D: -; J: TRBJ2-2; V: TRBV6-5; CDR3: CASTSGWVDTGELFF; DNA: TGTGCCAGCACCTCAGGGTGGGTGGACACCGGGGAGCTGTTTTTT
size: -; D: -; J: TRBJ1-1; V: TRBV9; CDR3: CASSHSRQEKNTEAFF; DNA: TGTGCCAGCAGCCATTCCCGACAGGAGAAGAACACTGAAGCTTTCTTT
size: -; D: -; J: TRBJ1-4; V: TRBV4-3; CDR3: CASSLIAGVTNEKLFF; DNA: TGCGCCAGCAGCCTTATAGCAGGGGTAACTAATGAAAAACTGTTTTTT
size: -; D: TRBD1; J: TRBJ1-2; V: TRBV19; CDR3: CASSTLAGTGNYTF; DNA: TGTGCCAGTAGTACCCTCGCCGGGACAGGGAACTACACCTTC
size: once; D: TRBD2; J: TRBJ2-3; V: TRBV6-4; CDR3: CASSDSTGGADTQYF; DNA: TGTGCCAGCAGTGATTCTACGGGGGGGGCAGATACGCAGTATTTT
size: -; D: TRBD1; J: TRBJ2-7; V: TRBV7-9; CDR3: CASSYGTGTYEQYF; DNA: TGTGCCAGCAGCTACGGGACAGGGACCTACGAGCAGTACTTC
size: few; D: -; J: TRBJ1-2; V: TRBV6-6; CDR3: CASSYSQNQAGGYTF; DNA: TGTGCCAGCAGTTACTCGCAAAACCAAGCGGGCGGCTACACCTTC
size: -; D: -; J: TRBJ1-1; V: TRBV2; CDR3: CATRKSNTEAFF; DNA: TGTGCCACCAGAAAGAGTAACACTGAAGCTTTCTTT
size: few; D: -; J: TRBJ1-5; V: TRBV18; CDR3: CASSPDFRGNQPQHF; DNA: TGTGCCAGCTCACCGGACTTTAGGGGCAATCAGCCCCAGCATTTT
size: -; D: -; J: TRBJ1-3; V: TRBV6-5; CDR3: CASKTGFSGNTIYF; DNA: TGTGCCAGCAAGACGGGGTTCTCTGGAAACACCATATATTTT
size: -; D: -; J: TRBJ2-5; V: TRBV10-2; CDR3: CASSDRQKETQYF; DNA: TGCGCCAGCAGTGATCGACAGAAAGAGACCCAGTACTTC
size: once; D: -; J: TRBJ1-4; V: TRBV6-6; CDR3: CASSYPTSVKLFF; DNA: TGTGCCAGCAGTTACCCAACTTCGGTAAAACTGTTTTTT
size: few; D: -; J: TRBJ1-5; V: TRBV5-1; CDR3: CASSLNPLGGGHQPQHF; DNA: TGCGCCAGCAGCTTGAACCCCCTCGGGGGTGGCCATCAGCCCCAGCATTTT
size: -; D: -; J: TRBJ2-3; V: TRBV6-5; CDR3: CASLHRYGADTQYF; DNA: TGTGCCAGCCTTCACCGGTACGGGGCAGATACGCAGTATTTT
size: once; D: -; J: TRBJ1-2; V: TRBV28; CDR3: CASTRDFANYGYTF; DNA: TGTGCCAGCACCCGGGACTTTGCTAACTATGGCTACACCTTC
size: few; D: -; J: TRBJ1-1; V: TRBV6-6; CDR3: CASSLRTALNTEAFF; DNA: TGTGCCAGCAGTCTTCGGACAGCATTGAACACTGAAGCTTTCTTT
size: few; D: -; J: TRBJ2-3; V: TRBV13; CDR3: CASSLVVTRDFDTQYF; DNA: TGTGCCAGCAGCTTAGTTGTGACACGGGATTTCGATACGCAGTATTTT
size: once; D: -; J: TRBJ2-1; V: TRBV14; CDR3: CASSQGVWANNEQFF; DNA: TGTGCCAGCAGCCAAGGGGTGTGGGCCAACAATGAGCAGTTCTTC
size: -; D: TRBD1; J: TRBJ1-2; V: TRBV19; CDR3: CASTRTRGESYGYTF; DNA: TGTGCCAGTACGAGAACCAGGGGGGAGTCCTATGGCTACACCTTC
size: -; D: -; J: TRBJ2-7; V: TRBV19; CDR3: CASSIELDSYEQYF; DNA: TGTGCCAGTAGTATCGAACTCGACAGCTACGAGCAGTACTTC
size: few; D: -; J: TRBJ2-3; V: TRBV7-9; CDR3: CASSPRRVSVTSTDTQYF; DNA: TGTGCCAGCAGCCCCCGACGGGTATCGGTGACTAGCACAGATACGCAGTATTTT
size: once; D: -; J: TRBJ2-5; V: TRBV14; CDR3: CASSQALMTVQETQYF; DNA: TGTGCCAGCAGCCAAGCATTAATGACAGTCCAAGAGACCCAGTACTTC
size: -; D: -; J: TRBJ1-2; V: TRBV5-6; CDR3: CASSFADGYTF; DNA: TGTGCCAGCAGCTTCGCAGATGGCTACACCTTC
size: -; D: -; J: TRBJ2-5; V: TRBV28; CDR3: CASSLGVQETQYF; DNA: TGTGCCAGCAGTTTAGGAGTCCAAGAGACCCAGTACTTC
size: -; D: -; J: TRBJ1-5; V: TRBV19; CDR3: CASSILGGSNQPQHF; DNA: TGTGCCAGTAGTATTTTGGGGGGAAGCAATCAGCCCCAGCATTTT
size: once; D: -; J: TRBJ1-6; V: TRBV5-1; CDR3: CASATGYNSPLHF; DNA: TGCGCCAGCGCAACAGGGTATAATTCACCCCTCCACTTT
size: -; D: TRBD1; J: TRBJ1-1; V: TRBV7-4; CDR3: CASSGPNRGQGSNTEAFF; DNA: TGTGCCAGCAGCGGACCGAACAGGGGGCAGGGATCGAACACTGAAGCTTTCTTT
size: -; D: TRBD1; J: TRBJ2-7; V: TRBV28; CDR3: CASSKPGQGRYEQYF; DNA: TGTGCCAGCAGCAAACCGGGACAGGGACGATACGAGCAGTACTTC
size: once; D: -; J: TRBJ1-4; V: TRBV12-5; CDR3: CASGYRAEKLFF; DNA: TGTGCTAGTGGTTACAGGGCTGAAAAACTGTTTTTT
size: -; D: TRBD2; J: TRBJ2-2; V: TRBV7-3; CDR3: CASSESGDGELFF; DNA: TGTGCCAGCAGCGAGAGCGGGGACGGGGAGCTGTTTTTT
size: -; D: -; J: TRBJ1-1; V: TRBV6-5; CDR3: CASSIKTWGGTEAFF; DNA: TGTGCCAGCAGTATAAAAACTTGGGGAGGGACTGAAGCTTTCTTT
size: -; D: TRBD1; J: TRBJ1-2; V: TRBV29-1; CDR3: CSVYGDRATYGYTF; DNA: TGCAGCGTTTATGGGGACAGGGCCACCTATGGCTACACCTTC
size: -; D: -; J: TRBJ1-1; V: TRBV4-3; CDR3: CASSQGPGGTEAFF; DNA: TGCGCCAGCAGCCAAGGGCCGGGGGGCACTGAAGCTTTCTTT
size: -; D: TRBD2; J: TRBJ2-3; V: TRBV28; CDR3: CASRTSGGESDTQYF; DNA: TGTGCCAGCAGGACTAGCGGGGGTGAGTCAGATACGCAGTATTTT
size: -; D: -; J: TRBJ1-3; V: TRBV12-2; CDR3: CASRLAPAGKLLAGNTIYF; DNA: TGTGCAAGTCGCTTAGCGCCGGCAGGGAAACTGCTCGCTGGAAACACCATATATTTT
size: -; D: TRBD1; J: TRBJ1-4; V: TRBV29-1; CDR3: CSVVLAVTGGVSTNEKLFF; DNA: TGCAGCGTTGTCCTGGCCGTGACAGGGGGCGTCAGCACTAATGAAAAACTGTTTTTT
size: -; D: TRBD1; J: TRBJ2-7; V: TRBV5-4; CDR3: CASSLEGAIDEQYF; DNA: TGTGCCAGCAGCTTGGAGGGGGCTATCGACGAGCAGTACTTC
size: few; D: -; J: TRBJ1-4; V: TRBV6-1; CDR3: CASSEAEGTNEKLFF; DNA: TGTGCCAGCAGTGAAGCGGAGGGGACTAATGAAAAACTGTTTTTT
size: -; D: -; J: TRBJ1-1; V: TRBV11-2; CDR3: CASSFTGTTEAFF; DNA: TGTGCCAGCAGCTTTACAGGGACCACTGAAGCTTTCTTT